One and the same sample provided the 30 T cell receptor beta chains below, sequenced in a study of shared clonotypes between healthy human individuals. Naive-designated CD8 cells lacked CD45RO, were positively enriched for CCR7, and omitted terminally differentiated effector memory CD45RA+ cells. Assay: immunoSEQ multiplex PCR; the TCRdb copy retains only in-frame clones and omits some. The sample includes about 2 million clones, roughly 95% seen only once; the top ten take roughly 1%. Material: naive CD8+ T cells sorted from blood. The receptors shown here come from a man aged 18 to 30 in good health.

The gene calls are TRBV11-2 and TRBJ2-1; unclear D gene. Trimming pared 7 bases from V and 0 bases from J, leaving 10 bases between. The germline V gene encodes CDR1 SGHAT and CDR2 FQNNGV. The CDR3 is made up of 14 amino acids. The CDR3 is CASTPLGSYNEQFF. In nucleotides, the CDR3 is TGTGCCAGCACCCCCTTGGGCTCCTACAATGAGCAGTTCTTC.

The V call is TRBV13, the J call TRBJ2-2, with 14 bases aligning to TRBD2. The V and J ends lost 5 bases and 5 bases, in that order; junction bases with no gene match: 7. CDR3 length equals 17 residues. CDR1 and CDR2 from the germline V gene are PRHDT and FYEKMQ (reference sequence). The CDR3 is CASSPGLAGGGTGELFF. The CDR3 bases are TGTGCCAGCAGCCCTGGACTAGCGGGAGGTGGGACCGGGGAGCTGTTTTTT.

For the CDR3, the DNA is TGTGCCAGCAGTTTCGGTCCAGGAGGTGAAGCTTTCTTT. As protein: CASSFGPGGEAFF. The rearrangement uses TRBV27 and TRBJ1-1; D is unresolved. This CDR3 comprises 13 residues. V dropped 3 bases and J dropped 7 bases, with 12 bases sitting between them. The germline CDR1 and CDR2 sequences are MNHEY and SMNVEV (reference sequence).

This rearrangement joins TRBV27 to TRBJ1-1; tentatively, D is TRBD1 (5 bases). This CDR3 comprises 14 residues. Trimming pared 6 bases from V and 4 bases from J, leaving 15 bases between. Germline V lookup: CDR1 MNHEY, CDR2 SMNVEV (reference sequence). The CDR3: CASRTQGTGTEAFF. The DNA for the CDR3 is TGTGCCAGCAGGACTCAGGGAACAGGCACTGAAGCTTTCTTT.

Here the CDR3 reads CASSEEVGPGYEQYF. For the CDR3, the DNA is TGTGCCAGCAGTGAAGAGGTGGGGCCCGGCTACGAGCAGTACTTC. The chain combines TRBV6-1 with TRBJ2-7; D may be TRBD1 (5 bases). Germline assignment: CDR1 MNHNS and CDR2 SASEGT. The V gene lost 1 base and the J gene lost 3 bases, with 13 bases spanning the gap. The CDR3 has 15 residues.

This chain uses TRBV30 with TRBJ2-7; D perhaps matches TRBD1 (7 bases). The CDR3 is made up of 14 amino acids. V lost 5 bases and J lost 2, with 16 bases in between. Germline CDR1 and CDR2: GTSNPN and SVGIG (reference sequence). The CDR3, as DNA: TGTGCCTGGCAGGGGGGTAGCGGACCCTACGAGCAGTACTTC. Translated: CAWQGGSGPYEQYF.

The J gene is TRBJ2-1, the V gene TRBV7-9; a possible D gene is TRBD2 (5 bases). Looked up from germline, CDR1 is SEHNR and CDR2 is FQNEAQ (reference sequence). The germline V and J ends were trimmed by 4 bases and 9 bases, with 16 bases remaining between them. The length of the CDR3 is 14 residues. The CDR3 spells CASSSSNLGGEQFF. The CDR3 DNA reads as TGTGCCAGCAGCTCCAGCAATCTAGGAGGTGAGCAGTTCTTC.

The chain recombines TRBV30 with TRBJ1-2; TRBD1 aligns across 10 bases. The V gene's germline CDR1 is GTSNPN and CDR2 SVGIG (reference sequence). Trimming removed 7 bases from V and 6 bases from J; junction bases left unmatched: 5. The CDR3 contains 12 residues. CDR3 coding DNA: TGTGCCTACCCGGGGACAGGGGATGGCTACACCTTC. Its protein product is CAYPGTGDGYTF. Based on the CDR3 plus reference TRBV30 and TRBJ1-2, the full variable domain is SQTIHQWPATLVQPVGSPLSLECTVEGTSNPNLYWYRQAAGRGLQLLFYSVGIGQISSEVPQNLSASRPQDRQFILSSKKLLLSDSGFYLCAYPGTGDGYTFGSGTRLTVV.

V and J are TRBV11-1 and TRBJ2-5; tentatively, D is TRBD1 or TRBD2 (6 bases each). The V and J ends lost 1 base and 4 bases respectively, with 13 bases between them. Germline values: CDR1 SGHAT, CDR2 FQDESV (reference sequence). The CDR3 has 15 residues. The CDR3 protein is CASSLGAGEVETQYF. CDR3 DNA: TGTGCCAGCAGCTTAGGAGCAGGGGAGGTAGAGACCCAGTACTTC.

V is TRBV6-1 and J is TRBJ2-3; D not resolved. The ends were cut back, 2 bases at V and 4 bases at J, with 13 bases in the middle. The germline gives CDR1 MNHNS, CDR2 SASEGT. The CDR3 is 15 residues long. The CDR3 DNA follows: TGTGCCAGCAGTGAATTCGCTCTCCGAGCAGATACGCAGTATTTT. Amino acids: CASSEFALRADTQYF.

The rearrangement uses TRBV19 and TRBJ2-7, with D perhaps TRBD2 (5 bases). CDR1 is LNHDA and CDR2 is SQIVND in the germline V gene (reference sequence). Deletions cut 5 bases from V and 3 bases from J, with 11 bases between. CDR3 length equals 13 residues. The CDR3 DNA reads TGTGCCAGTAGTCCCGCCGCGGGCTACGAGCAGTACTTC. The encoded protein is CASSPAAGYEQYF.

CDR3 residues: CASSPDRDRYEQYF. CDR3 nucleotide sequence: TGCGCCAGCAGCCCTGACCGGGACAGATACGAGCAGTACTTC. This rearrangement joins TRBV4-3 to TRBJ2-7, with 7 nucleotides matching TRBD1. The CDR3 loop spans 14 amino acids. The trim removed 4 bases at V and 4 bases at J, leaving 7 bases unmatched. Looked up from germline, CDR1 is LGHNA and CDR2 is YSLEER.

This chain links TRBV19 with TRBJ2-7, with D possibly called TRBD1 or TRBD2 (6 bases each). The CDR3 has 13 residues. V dropped 11 bases and J dropped 3 bases, with 17 bases sitting between them. CDR1 and CDR2 from the germline V gene are LNHDA and SQIVND (reference sequence). The CDR3 loop reads CAGLGGQHYEQYF. CDR3 DNA sequence: TGTGCCGGATTAGGGGGGCAGCACTACGAGCAGTACTTC.

J is TRBJ2-1 and V is TRBV29-1; no reliable D call. Per germline, CDR1 SQVTM and CDR2 ANQGSEA. Trimming removed 2 bases at V and 1 base at J, with 6 bases between. This CDR3 spans 13 amino acids. The CDR3 DNA follows: TGCAGCGTTGAATTTCAATCCTACAATGAGCAGTTCTTC. It encodes CSVEFQSYNEQFF.

CDR3 amino acids: CASSQEDSSYGYTF. The CDR3 region has the DNA TGCGCCAGCAGCCAAGAAGATTCTTCCTATGGCTACACCTTC. The chain uses TRBV4-3 and TRBJ1-2; D gene ambiguous. V was cut by 0 bases and J by 4 bases, with 9 bases left in between. Germline lookup yields CDR1 LGHNA and CDR2 YSLEER. The CDR3 is 14 amino acids.

The chain carries TRBV27 and TRBJ2-5; D ambiguous. This CDR3 spans 18 amino acids. The germline gives CDR1 MNHEY, CDR2 SMNVEV (reference sequence). V lost 6 bases to trimming and J lost 2 bases, with 25 bases between them. The CDR3 DNA is TGTGCCAGCAGCTCCCTCCCCGTGCAATTCCCCGAACAAGAGACCCAGTACTTC. It is translated as CASSSLPVQFPEQETQYF.

Remarks on this clone: Other DNA sequences within the sample encode an identical CDR3. V and J are TRBV7-6 and TRBJ1-1; no firm D call. CDR3 size: 13 residues. CDR1 is SGHVS, CDR2 FNYEAQ, per germline. The ends were cut back, 1 base at V and 1 base at J, with 4 bases in the middle. The CDR3: CASSLGQNTEAFF. The CDR3 DNA is TGTGCCAGCAGCTTAGGGCAGAACACTGAAGCTTTCTTT.

The chain is built from TRBV27 and TRBJ2-3, with D perhaps matching TRBD1 (5 bases). CDR3 length: 14 residues. Trimming cost V 7 bases and J 0 bases, with 11 bases left between them. Germline V gene lookup returns CDR1 MNHEY and CDR2 SMNVEV (reference sequence). CDR3 sequence: CASTSDTSTDTQYF. The CDR3 nucleotides are TGTGCCAGCACCTCGGACACGAGCACAGATACGCAGTATTTT.

The chain recombines TRBV4-3 with TRBJ2-7; D is unclear. The CDR3 spans 13 residues. Trimming cost V 0 bases and J 7 bases, with 10 bases left between them. Germline lookup yields CDR1 LGHNA and CDR2 YSLEER. CDR3 protein: CASSQDQVGEQYF. CDR3 nucleotides: TGCGCCAGCAGCCAAGATCAGGTCGGGGAGCAGTACTTC.

The chain uses TRBV9 and TRBJ2-5, with D uncertain. The CDR3 length is 13 residues. The V gene's germline CDR1 is SGDLS and CDR2 YYNGEE. The V end was cut by 0 bases, the J end by 5 bases, with 8 bases between. CDR3 residues: CASSVEGLETQYF. CDR3 DNA sequence: TGTGCCAGCAGCGTAGAAGGATTGGAGACCCAGTACTTC.

V and J are TRBV9 and TRBJ2-5; D may be TRBD1 (5 bases). Germline V gives CDR1 SGDLS, CDR2 YYNGEE. CDR3 length equals 12 residues. Trimming cost V 3 bases and J 5 bases, with 8 bases left between them. This CDR3 is CASSGAGETQYF. DNA for the CDR3: TGTGCCAGCAGCGGGGCAGGGGAGACCCAGTACTTC.

This clone came up once. The rearrangement links TRBV5-1 to TRBJ1-1; no definite D call. Trimming took off 2 bases at V and 1 base at J, with 12 bases between the two ends. Germline-derived CDR1 and CDR2 are SGHRS and YFSETQ. The CDR3 covers 15 residues. CDR3 in DNA: TGCGCCAGCAGCTTCCGGGGAGGGTCGAACACTGAAGCTTTCTTT. This gives the protein CASSFRGGSNTEAFF.

The rearrangement uses TRBV10-3 and TRBJ2-5; D is uncertain. Trimming pared 3 bases from V and 5 bases from J, leaving 10 bases between. Germline CDR1 reads ENHRY; CDR2 reads SYGVKD. The CDR3 covers 13 residues. CDR3 sequence: CAISDGLEETQYF. DNA of the CDR3: TGTGCCATCAGTGATGGGCTAGAGGAGACCCAGTACTTC.

Concerning this clone: Other DNA sequences in the same sample also yield this CDR3. The V gene is TRBV27, the J gene TRBJ2-1; possibly TRBD1 for D (7 bases). CDR3 size: 16 residues. The V and J ends lost 0 bases and 3 bases respectively, with 12 bases between them. Germline-derived CDR1 and CDR2 are MNHEY and SMNVEV (reference sequence). The CDR3 DNA follows: TGTGCCAGCAGTTTATCGGCAGGGGGAGGCTACAATGAGCAGTTCTTC. It yields the protein CASSLSAGGGYNEQFF.

On this clone: The identical CDR3 is also encoded by other nucleotide sequences in the sample. The rearrangement links TRBV6-6 to TRBJ2-7; no reliable D call. From germline, CDR1 is MNHNY and CDR2 SVGAGI (reference sequence). Trimming cost V 0 bases and J 2 bases, with 2 bases left between them. The CDR3 length is 12 residues. In DNA form, the CDR3 reads TGTGCCAGCAGTTACTCACCCTACGAGCAGTACTTC. Its translation: CASSYSPYEQYF.

The chain joins TRBV13 to TRBJ1-2, with D possibly matching TRBD1 (5 bases). Between the trimmed V and J ends, which lost 4 bases and 6 bases, there was a span of 21 bases. Germline values: CDR1 PRHDT, CDR2 FYEKMQ (reference sequence). This CDR3 has 16 residues. CDR3 loop: CASSSPRRDRAHGYTF. In DNA form, the CDR3 reads TGTGCCAGCAGCTCTCCCCGGCGGGACCGAGCTCATGGCTACACCTTC.

This clone has a handful of counts. V is TRBV11-2 and J is TRBJ1-5; the D is unclear. The CDR3 is 13 amino acids. V lost 0 bases to trimming and J lost 6 bases, with 6 bases between them. Germline V gene lookup returns CDR1 SGHAT and CDR2 FQNNGV. DNA of the CDR3: TGTGCCAGCAGCTTAGATCGAAGTCAGCCCCAGCATTTT. It yields the protein CASSLDRSQPQHF.

In nucleotides, the CDR3 is TGCGCCAGCAGCCAAGTCGAGGGAAGCGATGAGCAGTTCTTC. Translating gives CASSQVEGSDEQFF. This chain links TRBV4-1 with TRBJ2-1; maybe TRBD2 (5 bases). CDR1 and CDR2 from the germline V gene are MGHRA and YSYEKL. The V end was cut by 1 base, the J end by 8 bases, with 12 bases between. The CDR3 contains 14 residues.

Remarks on this clone: This specimen includes other DNA sequences encoding the same CDR3. The chain carries TRBV29-1 and TRBJ1-2; D is possibly TRBD1 (5 bases). Germline V gene data show CDR1 as SQVTM and CDR2 as ANQGSEA. V shed 5 bases and J shed 4 bases, with 20 bases lying between them. CDR3 size: 15 residues. CDR3 DNA: TGCAGCGTTTGGTCTGAGGGACGTCCGGCCTATGGCTACACCTTC. Translating it yields CSVWSEGRPAYGYTF.

This CDR3 is CASSISGTGWVTDTQYF. CDR3 sequence (DNA): TGTGCCAGCAGCATTTCCGGGACAGGGTGGGTCACAGATACGCAGTATTTT. The chain is built from TRBV5-6 and TRBJ2-3; 9 bases fit TRBD1. Germline CDR1 reads SGHDT; CDR2 reads YYEEEE. The CDR3 length is 17 residues. V dropped 4 bases and J dropped 2; count of bases not matched to a gene: 11.